This TCR beta chain was identified in a study of CD8 T cells in Susac syndrome. About the study: When blood was drawn, the patients with Susac syndrome were therapy-naive, on corticosteroids, or on intravenous immunoglobulin alone. General study results and limits: Across the total CD8+ repertoires, some 16 Susac-specific public clones were found. The CD8+ TEMRA repertoires yielded about five such clones.

Purification of the CD8+ and CD4+ T cells relied on negative isolation, and TEMRA cells underwent FACS enrichment. To note about this clonotype: Antigen specificity is unknown.

RNA totalling about 0.5 to 1 ug underwent reverse transcription with random hexamers. The TCR beta CDR3 was amplified by immunoSEQ multiplex PCR across 54 Vbeta, 13 Jbeta. TCRdb ran MiXCR on the immunoSEQ multiplex PCR reads and lists one entry per CDR3 protein. The sample has around 100,000 distinct CDR3 sequences, roughly 96% seen once. Sequencing used CD8+ T cells from PBMCs. The clonotype comes from a human donor with Susac syndrome.

The CDR3 loop is CSVEDLRQELFF. In nucleotides, the CDR3 is TGCAGCGTTGAAGATCTTCGGCAGGAGTTGTTCTTC. J is TRBJ2-1 and V is TRBV29-1; D unresolved. Trimming shortened V by 0 bases and J by 15 bases, and 15 bases separated the two germline ends. Looked up from germline, CDR1 is SQVTM and CDR2 is ANQGSEA. There are 12 residues in the CDR3.